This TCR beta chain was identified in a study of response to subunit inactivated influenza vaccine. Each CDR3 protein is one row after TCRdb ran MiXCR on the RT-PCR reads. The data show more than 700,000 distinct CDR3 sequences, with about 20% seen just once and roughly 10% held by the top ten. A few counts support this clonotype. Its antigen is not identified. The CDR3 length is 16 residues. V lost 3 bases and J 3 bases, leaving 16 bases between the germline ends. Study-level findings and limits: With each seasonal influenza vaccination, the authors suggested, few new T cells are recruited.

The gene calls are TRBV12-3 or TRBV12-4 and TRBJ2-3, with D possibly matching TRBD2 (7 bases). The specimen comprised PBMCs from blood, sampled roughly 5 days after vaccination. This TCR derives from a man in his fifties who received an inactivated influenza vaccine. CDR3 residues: CASSFAGGAYTDTQYF. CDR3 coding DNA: TGTGCCAGCAGTTTTGCTGGGGGGGCCTATACAGATACGCAGTATTTT.